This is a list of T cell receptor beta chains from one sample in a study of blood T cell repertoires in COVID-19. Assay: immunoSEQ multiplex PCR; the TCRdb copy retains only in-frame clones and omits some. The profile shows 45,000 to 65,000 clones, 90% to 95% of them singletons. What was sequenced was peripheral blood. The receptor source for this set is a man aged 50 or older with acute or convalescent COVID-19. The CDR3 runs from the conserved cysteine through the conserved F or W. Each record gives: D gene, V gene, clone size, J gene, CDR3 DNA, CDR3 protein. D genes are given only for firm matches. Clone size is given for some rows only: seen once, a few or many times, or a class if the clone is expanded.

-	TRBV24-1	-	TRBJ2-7	TGTGCCACCAGTGATCCTCGGGATCTGAGCTACGAGCAGTACTTC	CATSDPRDLSYEQYF
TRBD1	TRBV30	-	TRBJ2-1	TGTGCCTGGACCCCCAGGGGGACCAATGAGCAGTTCTTC	CAWTPRGTNEQFF
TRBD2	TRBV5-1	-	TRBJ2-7	TGCGCCAGCAGCTCTGGACTAGCGGGCCGTTACGAGCAGTACTTC	CASSSGLAGRYEQYF
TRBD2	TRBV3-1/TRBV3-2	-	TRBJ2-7	TGTGCCAGCAGCCGGACTAGCGGGAGTCTCGAGCAGTACTTC	CASSRTSGSLEQYF
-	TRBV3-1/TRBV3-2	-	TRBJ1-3	TGTGCCAGCAGCCAAGAGAACTCTCTTAATGGAAACACCATATATTTT	CASSQENSLNGNTIYF
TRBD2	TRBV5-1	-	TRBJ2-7	TGCGCCAGCAGTTCACTAGCGGGCTCCTACGAGCAGTACTTC	CASSSLAGSYEQYF
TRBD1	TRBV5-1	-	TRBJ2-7	TGCGCCAGCAGCACCACCGGGACAGGGTCCTCCTACGAGCAGTACTTC	CASSTTGTGSSYEQYF
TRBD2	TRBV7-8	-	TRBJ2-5	TGTGCCAGCAGCTTATTACTAGCGGGTCCAAACCAAGAGACCCAGTACTTC	CASSLLLAGPNQETQYF
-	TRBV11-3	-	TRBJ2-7	TGTGCCAGCACGGACAGTTACGAGCAGTACTTC	CASTDSYEQYF
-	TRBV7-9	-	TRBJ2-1	TGTGCCAGCAGCTTAGTTAGCGGATACAATGAGCAGTTCTTC	CASSLVSGYNEQFF
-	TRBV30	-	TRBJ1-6	TGTGCCTGGACTATCCAAGATTCACCCCTCCACTTT	CAWTIQDSPLHF
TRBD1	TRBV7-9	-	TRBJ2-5	TGTGCCAGCAGCCATCTGGGACAGCCCCAAGAGACCCAGTACTTC	CASSHLGQPQETQYF
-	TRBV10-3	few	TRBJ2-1	TGTGCCATCAGGCCCCAGGGAGGAAATGAGCAGTTCTTC	CAIRPQGGNEQFF
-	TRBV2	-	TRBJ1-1	TGTGCCAGCAGTGAATTCATCGGCACTGAAGCTTTCTTT	CASSEFIGTEAFF
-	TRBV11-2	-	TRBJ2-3	TGTGCCAGCAGCTTATTTTGGGGGACAAGCACAGATACGCAGTATTTT	CASSLFWGTSTDTQYF
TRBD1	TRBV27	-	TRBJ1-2	TGTGCCAGCAGTTTTACTCAGCGGCAGGGGGCCTACTATGGCTACACCTTC	CASSFTQRQGAYYGYTF
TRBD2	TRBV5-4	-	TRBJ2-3	TGTGCCAGCAGCTTTCGACTAGCGGGGAGCACAGATACGCAGTATTTT	CASSFRLAGSTDTQYF
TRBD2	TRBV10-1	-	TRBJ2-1	TGCGCCAGCAGCCGACTAGCGGGGAGCTCCTACAATGAGCAGTTCTTC	CASSRLAGSSYNEQFF
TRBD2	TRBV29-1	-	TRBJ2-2	TGCAGCGTTGAAGCGGGTTCTAGCGGGAGTCGTACCGGGGAGCTGTTTTTT	CSVEAGSSGSRTGELFF
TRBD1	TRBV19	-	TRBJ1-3	TGTGCCAGTACCAGGACAGGGAAAAGAAACACCATATATTTT	CASTRTGKRNTIYF
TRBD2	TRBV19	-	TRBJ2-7	TGTGCCAGTAGTAGGGGGAGGGCTCGAGACGAGCAGTACTTC	CASSRGRARDEQYF
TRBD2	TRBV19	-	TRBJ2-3	TGTGCCAGTAGTCACCCGAGCGGGAGGGGGACAGATACGCAGTATTTT	CASSHPSGRGTDTQYF
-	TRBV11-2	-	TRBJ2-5	TGTGCCAGCAGCCCTCCCGGGCTTCGGGGGGAGACCCAGTACTTC	CASSPPGLRGETQYF
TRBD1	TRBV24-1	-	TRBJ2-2	TGTGCCACCAGTGACCCCGGACAGGGGGACACCGGGGAGCTGTTTTTT	CATSDPGQGDTGELFF
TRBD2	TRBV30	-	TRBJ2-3	TGTGCCTGGTCTCCGGGACTAGCATCTAGCACAGATACGCAGTATTTT	CAWSPGLASSTDTQYF
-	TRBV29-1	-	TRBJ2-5	TGCAGCGTTTCTTCGGGCACAGGTTATGAGACCCAGTACTTC	CSVSSGTGYETQYF
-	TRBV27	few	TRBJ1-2	TGTGCCAGCAGTTTAAGAGAGGGAGATGGCTACACCTTC	CASSLREGDGYTF
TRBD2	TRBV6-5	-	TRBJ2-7	TGTGCCAGCACCGTTACTAGCGGAATCTCCTACGAGCAGTACTTC	CASTVTSGISYEQYF
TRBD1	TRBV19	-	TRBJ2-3	TGTGCCAGTAGTTCACGGACAGGGCGGTTGACAGATACGCAGTATTTT	CASSSRTGRLTDTQYF
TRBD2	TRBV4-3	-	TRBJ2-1	TGCGCCAGCAGCCAAGATGTTGCGGGAGGGCCCTACAATGAGCAGTTCTTC	CASSQDVAGGPYNEQFF
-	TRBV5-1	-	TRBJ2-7	TGCGCCAGCAGCTTTAGGGGAAGCTCCTACGAGCAGTACTTC	CASSFRGSSYEQYF
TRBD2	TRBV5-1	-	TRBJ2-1	TGCGCCAGCAGCTTGATTTCGAGCGGGAGGGTCAGTGAGCAGTTCTTC	CASSLISSGRVSEQFF
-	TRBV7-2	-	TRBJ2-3	TGTGCCAGCAGCCTCCAGGGTCCGGATACGCAGTATTTT	CASSLQGPDTQYF
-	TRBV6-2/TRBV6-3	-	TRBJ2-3	TGTGCCAGCAGTCGTACTAGCTCGGATACGCAGTATTTT	CASSRTSSDTQYF
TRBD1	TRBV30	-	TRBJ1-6	TGTGCCTCGGGACAGTATAATTCACCCCTCCACTTT	CASGQYNSPLHF
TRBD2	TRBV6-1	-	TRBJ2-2	TGTGCCAGCAGTGGGACTAGCGGGGCCCCCACCGGGGAGCTGTTTTTT	CASSGTSGAPTGELFF
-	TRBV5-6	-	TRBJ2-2	TGTGCCAGCAGCCCTATCAGGGGATTGGGAACCGGGGAGCTGTTTTTT	CASSPIRGLGTGELFF
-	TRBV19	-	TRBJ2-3	TGTGCCAGTAGTATAGGGCCCAGCACAGATACGCAGTATTTT	CASSIGPSTDTQYF